This paragraph reports one T cell receptor (beta chain). Its antigen is as yet unknown. Vbeta (60) and Jbeta (13) primers were used in the PCR. The table came from immunoSEQ multiplex PCR; TCRdb's copy has only in-frame clones and leaves some out. The sample holds around 200,000 clones, roughly 80% seen once. The sample comes from a study of cytomegalovirus exposure and HLA in healthy donors. Study-level findings and limits: Exclusion as indistinguishable affected some V segments, including TRBV6-2 and TRBV6-3. TCR beta sequences reportedly predicted the HLA-A and HLA-B alleles of most subjects accurately. A likely sequencing artifact accounted for one observed cluster of highly shared sequence variants. In an earlier analysis, productive rearrangement rates for most beta V segments clustered near 87% or 30%.

CDR3 length: 15 amino acids. The germline CDR1 and CDR2 sequences are SGHTA and FQGTGA. The V end was cut by 1 base, the J end by 1 base, with 9 bases between. This clonotype was obtained from a man in his forties in good health and CMV-seropositive. This chain links TRBV7-3 with TRBJ2-3; D gene uncertain. Sequenced sample: PBMCs. The CDR3 sequence: CASSLIEARTDTQYF. The CDR3 DNA is TGTGCCAGCAGCTTAATTGAGGCTCGCACAGATACGCAGTATTTT. The full variable domain, completed using reference TRBV7-3 and TRBJ2-3, is GAGVSQTPSNKVTEKGKYVELRCDPISGHTALYWYRQSLGQGPEFLIYFQGTGAADDSGLPNDRFFAVRPEGSVSTLKIQRTERGDSAVYLCASSLIEARTDTQYFGPGTRLTVL.